Each of the 20 T cell receptor beta chains below was sequenced from the same sample in a study of long-term antiretroviral therapy in people with HIV. The authors ran the immunoSEQ assay, v3.0, at survey level. Clones were sequenced by immunoSEQ multiplex PCR, and TCRdb holds only the in-frame ones, with some missing. Here the sample spans around 25,000 clones, 82% being singletons. Sequencing used unsorted PBMCs, obtained 1.1 years before starting antiretroviral therapy. The receptors shown here come from a woman aged 30 to 39 with HIV.

The rearrangement uses TRBV2 and TRBJ1-1; D unresolved. Germline lookup yields CDR1 SNHLY and CDR2 FYNNEI. The germline V and J ends were trimmed by 6 bases and 2 bases, with 19 bases remaining between them. This CDR3 region has 16 residues. The CDR3 here is CASRDKGRSFNTEAFF. CDR3 bases: TGTGCCAGCAGAGACAAAGGGAGATCCTTTAACACTGAAGCTTTCTTT.

This chain joins TRBV7-2 and TRBJ1-2, with D possibly TRBD1 on 5 matching bases. V was shortened by 4 bases and J by 0 bases, with 12 bases between the two germline ends. Germline-derived CDR1 and CDR2 are SGHTA and FQGNSA. CDR3 length: 15 residues. The DNA of the CDR3 is TGTGCCAGCAGCTCGGCAGGGCAGTCTAACTATGGCTACACCTTC. Translated: CASSSAGQSNYGYTF.

The chain has TRBV29-1 and TRBJ2-5, with TRBD2 identical over 7 bases. The V segment lost 4 bases and the J segment 5 bases; nucleotides outside the gene matches: 10. The CDR3 has 14 amino acids. CDR1 and CDR2 (germline): SQVTM, ANQGSEA. As DNA, the CDR3 is TGCAGCGTTGCGAGACGGGGGGTAAAGGAGACCCAGTACTTC. Encoded protein: CSVARRGVKETQYF.

The J gene is TRBJ2-1, the V gene TRBV5-1; D is unclear. CDR3 length equals 15 residues. The V end lost 4 bases, the J end lost 2 bases, and 13 bases lay between the germline ends. Germline assignment: CDR1 SGHRS and CDR2 YFSETQ. CDR3 in amino acids: CASSPIPAAYNEQFF. For the CDR3, the DNA is TGCGCCAGCAGCCCCATCCCAGCAGCCTACAATGAGCAGTTCTTC.

V usage is TRBV6-1 and J usage is TRBJ2-3; 7 bases fit TRBD1. Germline assignment: CDR1 MNHNS and CDR2 SASEGT. V lost 6 bases and J lost 6; bases outside the gene matches: 9. This CDR3 region has 14 residues. CDR3 protein: CASRPDRVSDTQYF. CDR3 sequence (DNA): TGTGCCAGCAGGCCTGACAGGGTCTCGGATACGCAGTATTTT.

The chain joins TRBV9 to TRBJ2-1; 7 bases map to TRBD2. Trimming took 3 bases from V and 0 from J; bases not matched to a gene: 3. CDR1 is SGDLS and CDR2 is YYNGEE in the germline V gene. The CDR3 consists of 15 residues. CDR3 DNA: TGTGCCAGCAGCGACGGGGGGACCTCCTACAATGAGCAGTTCTTC. This codes for CASSDGGTSYNEQFF. The full variable domain, completed using reference TRBV9 and TRBJ2-1, is DSGVTQTPKHLITATGQRVTLRCSPRSGDLSVYWYQQSLDQGLQFLIQYYNGEERAKGNILERFSAQQFPDLHSELNLSSLELGDSALYFCASSDGGTSYNEQFFGPGTRLTVL.

The rearrangement joins TRBV30 to TRBJ1-2; D is unresolved. Trimming cost V 1 base and J 8 bases, with 11 bases left between them. The CDR3 is 12 amino acids. CDR1 is GTSNPN and CDR2 is SVGIG in the germline V gene (reference sequence). CDR3 loop: CAWSGYSEGYTF. The CDR3 DNA reads TGTGCCTGGAGTGGGTACAGTGAGGGCTACACCTTC.

This chain joins TRBV10-3 and TRBJ2-1, with TRBD1 matching 7 bases. Unmatched junction bases numbered 15, after V lost 2 bases and J lost 8 bases. The germline V gene encodes CDR1 ENHRY and CDR2 SYGVKD. The CDR3 consists of 17 residues. CDR3 nucleotides: TGTGCCATCAGTGAGGTTCCACAGGGGAATCTGATCTATGAGCAGTTCTTC. Its protein is CAISEVPQGNLIYEQFF.

The genes are TRBV6-1 and TRBJ1-1; the match to TRBD1 covers 11 bases. Germline V gene lookup returns CDR1 MNHNS and CDR2 SASEGT. The CDR3 consists of 14 residues. The V segment lost 4 bases and the J segment 2 bases; nucleotides outside the gene matches: 0. This CDR3 reads CASSGTGGNTEAFF. CDR3 coding DNA: TGTGCCAGCAGTGGGACAGGGGGCAACACTGAAGCTTTCTTT.

This clone was found a few times. The chain links TRBV30 to TRBJ1-6; D unclear. This CDR3 comprises 12 residues. Trimming cost V 3 bases and J 6 bases, with 6 bases left between them. Germline CDR1 reads GTSNPN; CDR2 reads SVGIG (reference sequence). The CDR3 bases are TGTGCCTGGAGCAACACTAATTCACCCCTCCACTTT. This gives the protein CAWSNTNSPLHF.

In DNA, the CDR3 is TGTGCCAGCAGAGAGGACAGGGTCTATGGCTACACCTTC. Its translation is CASREDRVYGYTF. The V and J genes are TRBV6-5 and TRBJ1-2; TRBD1 aligns across 8 bases. The CDR3 consists of 13 residues. CDR1 MNHEY and CDR2 SVGAGI come from the germline V gene. Trimming removed 6 bases from V and 4 bases from J; junction bases left unmatched: 4.

The chain is built from TRBV19 and TRBJ2-6, with 9 positions matching TRBD1. The length of the CDR3 is 18 residues. Germline V lookup: CDR1 LNHDA, CDR2 SQIVND (reference sequence). V shed 8 bases and J 0 bases; nucleotides not matched to a gene: 11. The DNA of the CDR3 is TGTGCCAGTCAAAAACGACAGGGGGATAGCTCTGGGGCCAACGTCCTGACTTTC. Its translation is CASQKRQGDSSGANVLTF.

The sample holds a few counts of this clone. J is TRBJ1-5 and V is TRBV19, with D possibly matching TRBD1 (5 bases). The V gene's germline CDR1 is LNHDA and CDR2 SQIVND (reference sequence). Trimming removed 3 bases from V and 2 bases from J, with 11 bases in between. The CDR3 sequence is 15 residues long. The DNA of the CDR3 is TGTGCCAGTAGTATTTTCTGGGGCGGCAATCAGCCCCAGCATTTT. Its protein is CASSIFWGGNQPQHF.

The chain has TRBV7-8 and TRBJ2-7; D not resolved. Between the trimmed V and J ends, which lost 4 bases and 2 bases, there was a span of 12 bases. The CDR3 length is 14 residues. Germline CDR1 is SGHVS and CDR2 is FQNEAQ. The CDR3 loop is CASSSAGWAYEQYV. In DNA, the CDR3 is TGTGCCAGCAGCTCGGCCGGCTGGGCCTACGAGCAGTACGTC.

This clone was recorded only once. The chain recombines TRBV19 with TRBJ1-2, with D uncertain. The CDR3 loop spans 10 amino acids. The V end was cut by 7 bases, the J end by 8 bases, with 8 bases between. Germline V CDR1 and CDR2: LNHDA, SQIVND (reference sequence). The CDR3 bases are TGTGCCAGTACTGGGGAGGGCTACACCTTC. Translating it yields CASTGEGYTF.

V is TRBV30 and J is TRBJ2-4, with D perhaps TRBD1 (7 bases). Germline-derived CDR1 and CDR2 are GTSNPN and SVGIG (reference sequence). Trimming stripped 1 base from V and 2 bases from J, with 12 bases between. This CDR3 spans 15 amino acids. DNA for the CDR3: TGTGCCTGGAGTGGGGCAGGGGGGCCCAAAAACATTCAGTACTTC. Protein: CAWSGAGGPKNIQYF. Complete variable domain (other parts from reference TRBV30 and TRBJ2-4): SQTIHQWPATLVQPVGSPLSLECTVEGTSNPNLYWYRQAAGRGLQLLFYSVGIGQISSEVPQNLSASRPQDRQFILSSKKLLLSDSGFYLCAWSGAGGPKNIQYFGAGTRLSVL.

This chain connects TRBV25-1 to TRBJ1-3; D is ambiguous. Trimming cost V 4 bases and J 1 base, with 14 bases left between them. There are 16 residues in the CDR3. Germline CDR1 and CDR2: MGHDK and SYGVNS. The DNA of the CDR3 is TGTGCCAGCAGTGCCCACAGTGGGATGTCTGGAAACACCATATATTTT. Amino acid sequence: CASSAHSGMSGNTIYF.

The chain has TRBV6-5 and TRBJ2-5; no definite D call. This CDR3 spans 12 amino acids. Germline CDR1 MNHEY, CDR2 SVGAGI. Trimming pared 2 bases from V and 4 bases from J, leaving 5 bases between. CDR3 coding DNA: TGTGCCAGCAGTTACACCCGAGAGACCCAGTACTTC. Translating it yields CASSYTRETQYF.

V usage is TRBV6-1 and J usage is TRBJ2-1, with 12 nucleotides matching TRBD2. The trim removed 3 bases at V and 5 bases at J, leaving 8 bases unmatched. This CDR3 is 17 amino acids long. The germline V gene has CDR1 MNHNS and CDR2 SASEGT. The CDR3 loop reads CASSDLASGGVDNEQFF. In nucleotides, the CDR3 is TGTGCCAGCAGTGATTTGGCTAGCGGGGGGGTTGACAATGAGCAGTTCTTC.

This clone was recorded once. This chain connects TRBV7-2 to TRBJ2-7; possibly TRBD2 for D (7 bases). V shed 2 bases and J shed 0 bases, with 11 bases lying between them. The germline V gene has CDR1 SGHTA and CDR2 FQGNSA. This CDR3 contains 15 residues. In DNA, the CDR3 is TGTGCCAGCAGCTTATTTAGGGGGGGCTCCTACGAGCAGTACGTC. Translation: CASSLFRGGSYEQYV.